Listed below are T cell receptor beta chains from one sample, sequenced in a study of T-cell memory formation after mild COVID-19. TCRdb ran MiXCR on the 5' RACE reads and lists one entry per CDR3 protein. The sample records 160,000 or so distinct CDR3 sequences, around a third being singletons. Specimen: PBMCs or a T cell subset sorted from them (not recorded which). The receptors shown here come from an adult woman who had mild COVID-19 (a few samples of this study predate the infection). Cell type and time point are not known. Each CDR3 is given with its conserved first and last residue. Each record gives: J gene, clone size, V gene, D gene, CDR3 protein, CDR3 DNA. D genes are given only for firm matches. For some rows the clone size is stated as once, few or many, or as a class when expanded; others skip it.

J gene: TRBJ2-1; clone size: NA; V gene: TRBV30; D gene: TRBD1; CDR3 protein: CAWGTGLMGEQFF; CDR3 DNA: TGTGCCTGGGGGACAGGGTTAATGGGTGAGCAGTTCTTC
J gene: TRBJ2-2; clone size: once; V gene: TRBV12-3/TRBV12-4; D gene: TRBD2; CDR3 protein: CASRVAGEGSTGELFF; CDR3 DNA: TGTGCCAGCAGGGTAGCGGGAGAGGGGAGCACCGGGGAGCTGTTTTTT
J gene: TRBJ1-2; clone size: NA; V gene: TRBV2; D gene: NA; CDR3 protein: CASSEGAGAASNYGYTF; CDR3 DNA: TGTGCCAGCAGTGAAGGGGCAGGGGCAGCCTCTAACTATGGCTACACCTTC
J gene: TRBJ2-3; clone size: few; V gene: TRBV7-6; D gene: TRBD1; CDR3 protein: CASSSSGQGTDTQYF; CDR3 DNA: TGTGCCAGCAGCTCATCGGGACAGGGCACAGATACGCAGTATTTT
J gene: TRBJ2-7; clone size: NA; V gene: TRBV7-9; D gene: TRBD2; CDR3 protein: CASSPGGTRGGLYEQYF; CDR3 DNA: TGTGCCAGCAGCCCAGGCGGGACTAGAGGAGGATTGTACGAGCAGTACTTC
J gene: TRBJ2-7; clone size: few; V gene: TRBV19; D gene: TRBD1; CDR3 protein: CASSPPGGYNYEQYF; CDR3 DNA: TGTGCCAGTAGCCCTCCAGGGGGCTATAACTACGAGCAGTACTTC
J gene: TRBJ2-1; clone size: NA; V gene: TRBV4-1; D gene: NA; CDR3 protein: CASSQDWTPTGEHEQFF; CDR3 DNA: TGCGCCAGCAGCCAAGATTGGACTCCGACAGGAGAGCATGAGCAGTTCTTC
J gene: TRBJ2-3; clone size: NA; V gene: TRBV12-3/TRBV12-4; D gene: TRBD2; CDR3 protein: CASLAGGRGTDTQYF; CDR3 DNA: TGTGCCAGCTTAGCGGGAGGTCGGGGGACAGATACGCAGTATTTT
J gene: TRBJ1-2; clone size: NA; V gene: TRBV12-5; D gene: NA; CDR3 protein: CASGLGDSIYGYTF; CDR3 DNA: TGTGCTAGTGGTTTGGGGGACTCCATCTATGGCTACACCTTC
J gene: TRBJ1-4; clone size: few; V gene: TRBV7-9; D gene: TRBD1; CDR3 protein: CASSLGQGNEKLFF; CDR3 DNA: TGTGCCAGCAGCTTGGGACAGGGAAATGAAAAACTGTTTTTT
J gene: TRBJ2-7; clone size: many; V gene: TRBV25-1; D gene: TRBD1; CDR3 protein: CASSDFGTGSEQYF; CDR3 DNA: TGTGCCAGCAGTGATTTCGGGACAGGGAGTGAGCAGTACTTC
J gene: TRBJ2-3; clone size: few; V gene: TRBV20-1; D gene: NA; CDR3 protein: CSARDLQGWTDTQYF; CDR3 DNA: TGCAGTGCTAGAGATCTTCAGGGATGGACAGATACGCAGTATTTT
J gene: TRBJ2-3; clone size: NA; V gene: TRBV3-1; D gene: NA; CDR3 protein: CASSPNPRTDTQYF; CDR3 DNA: TGTGCCAGCAGCCCCAACCCCCGCACAGATACGCAGTATTTT
J gene: TRBJ1-2; clone size: many; V gene: TRBV19; D gene: NA; CDR3 protein: CASSSQGRRGYTF; CDR3 DNA: TGTGCCAGTAGTAGCCAGGGAAGACGAGGCTACACCTTC
J gene: TRBJ1-2; clone size: NA; V gene: TRBV12-3/TRBV12-4; D gene: TRBD1; CDR3 protein: CASSLAKGQTYGYTF; CDR3 DNA: TGTGCCAGCAGTTTAGCAAAGGGACAGACTTATGGCTACACCTTC
J gene: TRBJ1-3; clone size: NA; V gene: TRBV7-8; D gene: NA; CDR3 protein: CASSFAGNTIYF; CDR3 DNA: TGTGCCAGCAGCTTCGCTGGAAACACCATATATTTT
J gene: TRBJ1-1; clone size: NA; V gene: TRBV3-1; D gene: TRBD1; CDR3 protein: CASSPRPGGRTEAFF; CDR3 DNA: TGTGCCAGCAGCCCACGCCCAGGGGGTAGGACTGAAGCTTTCTTT
J gene: TRBJ2-1; clone size: few; V gene: TRBV6-2/TRBV6-3; D gene: TRBD2; CDR3 protein: CASSYGLAGAEQFF; CDR3 DNA: TGTGCCAGCAGTTACGGACTAGCGGGAGCCGAGCAGTTCTTC
J gene: TRBJ2-7; clone size: NA; V gene: TRBV6-6; D gene: TRBD2; CDR3 protein: CASSRGLAGAGEQYF; CDR3 DNA: TGTGCCAGCAGCAGGGGACTAGCGGGAGCAGGCGAGCAGTACTTC
J gene: TRBJ2-7; clone size: NA; V gene: TRBV19; D gene: TRBD1; CDR3 protein: CASSETGGYEQYF; CDR3 DNA: TGTGCCAGTAGTGAGACAGGGGGCTACGAGCAGTACTTC
J gene: TRBJ2-3; clone size: NA; V gene: TRBV18; D gene: TRBD2; CDR3 protein: CASSKRGIMASTDTQYF; CDR3 DNA: TGTGCCAGCTCCAAGCGGGGTATAATGGCTAGCACAGATACGCAGTATTTT
J gene: TRBJ1-6; clone size: few; V gene: TRBV5-1; D gene: NA; CDR3 protein: CASSSLGSAGNSPLHF; CDR3 DNA: TGCGCCAGCAGCTCGCTCGGATCGGCGGGGAATTCACCCCTCCACTTT
J gene: TRBJ2-1; clone size: few; V gene: TRBV30; D gene: NA; CDR3 protein: CASMRGQGVYNEQFF; CDR3 DNA: TGTGCCTCAATGCGGGGGCAGGGGGTCTACAATGAGCAGTTCTTC
J gene: TRBJ2-1; clone size: few; V gene: TRBV7-9; D gene: TRBD2; CDR3 protein: CASSFGLALDEQFF; CDR3 DNA: TGTGCCAGCAGCTTCGGACTAGCGCTGGATGAGCAGTTCTTC
J gene: TRBJ2-5; clone size: NA; V gene: TRBV7-9; D gene: NA; CDR3 protein: CASSLSGMETQYF; CDR3 DNA: TGTGCCAGCAGCTTATCGGGAATGGAGACCCAGTACTTC
J gene: TRBJ2-3; clone size: few; V gene: TRBV6-4; D gene: NA; CDR3 protein: CASSEGTRTRYTQYF; CDR3 DNA: TGTGCCAGCAGTGAGGGGACACGCACCCGTTATACGCAGTATTTT
J gene: TRBJ2-1; clone size: NA; V gene: TRBV13; D gene: NA; CDR3 protein: CASTLIAGRYNEQFF; CDR3 DNA: TGTGCCAGCACCTTAATCGCAGGGCGCTACAATGAGCAGTTCTTC
J gene: TRBJ1-1; clone size: few; V gene: TRBV20-1; D gene: TRBD1; CDR3 protein: CSARRRGQAFF; CDR3 DNA: TGCAGTGCTAGACGCAGGGGGCAGGCTTTCTTT
J gene: TRBJ2-2; clone size: NA; V gene: TRBV7-2; D gene: NA; CDR3 protein: CASSSFIGTGELFF; CDR3 DNA: TGTGCCAGCAGCTCCTTTATCGGAACCGGGGAGCTGTTTTTT
J gene: TRBJ1-4; clone size: NA; V gene: TRBV7-9; D gene: TRBD1; CDR3 protein: CASSPGGTASEKLFF; CDR3 DNA: TGTGCCAGCAGCCCCGGGGGGACAGCGAGTGAAAAACTGTTTTTT
J gene: TRBJ2-7; clone size: NA; V gene: TRBV7-8; D gene: NA; CDR3 protein: CASSLMSEQYF; CDR3 DNA: TGTGCCAGCAGCTTAATGAGCGAGCAGTACTTC
J gene: TRBJ2-3; clone size: few; V gene: TRBV20-1; D gene: NA; CDR3 protein: CSASYRERPDTQYF; CDR3 DNA: TGCAGTGCTAGCTATCGGGAAAGGCCAGATACGCAGTATTTT
J gene: TRBJ1-4; clone size: few; V gene: TRBV7-9; D gene: NA; CDR3 protein: CASSLSRDPNNEKLFF; CDR3 DNA: TGTGCCAGCAGCCTTAGCCGGGACCCAAATAATGAAAAACTGTTTTTT
J gene: TRBJ2-2; clone size: few; V gene: TRBV7-2; D gene: NA; CDR3 protein: CASRFGSGAGELFF; CDR3 DNA: TGTGCCAGCAGATTCGGATCCGGGGCCGGGGAGCTGTTTTTT
J gene: TRBJ2-5; clone size: NA; V gene: TRBV20-1; D gene: NA; CDR3 protein: CSARLGASQETQYF; CDR3 DNA: TGCAGTGCTCGGCTGGGAGCGTCCCAAGAGACCCAGTACTTC
J gene: TRBJ2-5; clone size: NA; V gene: TRBV12-3/TRBV12-4; D gene: NA; CDR3 protein: CASSFRHQETQYF; CDR3 DNA: TGTGCCAGCAGTTTTCGGCACCAAGAGACCCAGTACTTC
J gene: TRBJ2-7; clone size: NA; V gene: TRBV7-9; D gene: TRBD1; CDR3 protein: CASSRRDRVSYEQYF; CDR3 DNA: TGTGCCAGCAGTCGAAGGGACAGGGTCTCCTACGAGCAGTACTTC
J gene: TRBJ2-1; clone size: NA; V gene: TRBV24-1; D gene: NA; CDR3 protein: CATSDPQGGDRNNEQFF; CDR3 DNA: TGTGCCACCAGTGATCCCCAAGGGGGGGACAGAAACAATGAGCAGTTCTTC
J gene: TRBJ2-1; clone size: NA; V gene: TRBV7-2; D gene: TRBD2; CDR3 protein: CASSLSASGRNEQFF; CDR3 DNA: TGTGCCAGCAGCTTATCGGCTAGCGGGAGGAATGAGCAGTTCTTC
J gene: TRBJ1-2; clone size: NA; V gene: TRBV20-1; D gene: NA; CDR3 protein: CSATGGNSQSYGYTF; CDR3 DNA: TGCAGTGCTACGGGGGGAAACTCGCAATCCTATGGCTACACCTTC
J gene: TRBJ1-4; clone size: NA; V gene: TRBV11-2; D gene: NA; CDR3 protein: CASSLKGLRNEKLFF; CDR3 DNA: TGTGCCAGCAGCTTGAAGGGGCTGAGAAATGAAAAACTGTTTTTT
J gene: TRBJ1-1; clone size: NA; V gene: TRBV4-3; D gene: NA; CDR3 protein: CASSQEQGLNTEAFF; CDR3 DNA: TGCGCCAGCAGCCAAGAACAGGGACTGAACACTGAAGCTTTCTTT
J gene: TRBJ2-1; clone size: few; V gene: TRBV7-6; D gene: TRBD1; CDR3 protein: CASSLATGGPEQFF; CDR3 DNA: TGTGCCAGCAGCTTAGCGACAGGGGGCCCTGAGCAGTTCTTC
J gene: TRBJ2-2; clone size: NA; V gene: TRBV28; D gene: TRBD2; CDR3 protein: CASSLEREGTGELFF; CDR3 DNA: TGTGCCAGCAGTTTAGAGCGGGAGGGAACCGGGGAGCTGTTTTTT